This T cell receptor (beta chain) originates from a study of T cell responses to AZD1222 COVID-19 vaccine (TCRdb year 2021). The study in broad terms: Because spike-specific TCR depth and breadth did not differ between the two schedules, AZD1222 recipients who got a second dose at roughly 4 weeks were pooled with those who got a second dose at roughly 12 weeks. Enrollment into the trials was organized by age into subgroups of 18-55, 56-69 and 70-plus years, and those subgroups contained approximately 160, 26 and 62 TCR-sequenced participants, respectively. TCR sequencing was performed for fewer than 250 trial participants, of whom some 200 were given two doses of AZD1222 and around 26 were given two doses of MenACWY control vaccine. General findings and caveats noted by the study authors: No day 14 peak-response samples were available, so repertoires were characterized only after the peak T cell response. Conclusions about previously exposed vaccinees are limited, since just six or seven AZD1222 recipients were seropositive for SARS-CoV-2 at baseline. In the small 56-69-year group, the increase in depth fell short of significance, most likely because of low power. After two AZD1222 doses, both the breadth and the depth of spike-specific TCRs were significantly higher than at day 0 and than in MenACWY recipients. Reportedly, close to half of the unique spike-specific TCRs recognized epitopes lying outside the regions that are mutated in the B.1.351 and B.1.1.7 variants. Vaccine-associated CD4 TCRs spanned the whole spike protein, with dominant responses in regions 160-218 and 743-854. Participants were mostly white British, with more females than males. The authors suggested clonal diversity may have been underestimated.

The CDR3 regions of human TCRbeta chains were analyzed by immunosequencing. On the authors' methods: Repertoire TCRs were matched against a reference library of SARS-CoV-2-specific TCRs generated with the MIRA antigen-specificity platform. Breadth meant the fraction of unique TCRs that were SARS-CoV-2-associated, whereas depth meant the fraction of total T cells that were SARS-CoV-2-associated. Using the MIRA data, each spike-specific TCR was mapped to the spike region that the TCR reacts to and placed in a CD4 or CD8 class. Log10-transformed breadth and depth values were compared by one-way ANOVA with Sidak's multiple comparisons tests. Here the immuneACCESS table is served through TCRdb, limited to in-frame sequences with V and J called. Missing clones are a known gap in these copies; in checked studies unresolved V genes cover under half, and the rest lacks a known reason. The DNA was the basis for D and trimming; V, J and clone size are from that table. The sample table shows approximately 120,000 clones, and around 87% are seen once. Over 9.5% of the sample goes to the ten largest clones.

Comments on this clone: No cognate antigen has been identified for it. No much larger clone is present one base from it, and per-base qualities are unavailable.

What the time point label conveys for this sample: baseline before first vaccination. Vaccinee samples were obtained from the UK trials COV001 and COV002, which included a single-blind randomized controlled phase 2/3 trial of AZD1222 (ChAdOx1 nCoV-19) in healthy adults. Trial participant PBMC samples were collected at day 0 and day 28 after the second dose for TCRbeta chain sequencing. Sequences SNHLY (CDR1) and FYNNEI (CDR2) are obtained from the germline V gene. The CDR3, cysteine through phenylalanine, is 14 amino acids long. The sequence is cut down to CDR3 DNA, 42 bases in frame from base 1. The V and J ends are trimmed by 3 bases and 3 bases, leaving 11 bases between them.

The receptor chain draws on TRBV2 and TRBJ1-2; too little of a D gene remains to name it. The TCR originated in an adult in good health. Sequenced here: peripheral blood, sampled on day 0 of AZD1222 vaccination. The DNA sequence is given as TGTGCCAGCAGTGATCGCCTGGACCACTATGGCTACACCTTC. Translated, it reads CASSDRLDHYGYTF.